This T cell receptor (beta chain) was sequenced for a study of shared clonotypes between healthy human individuals. CDR3 size: 13 residues. The V end lost 2 bases, the J end lost 9 bases, and 11 bases lay between the germline ends. Per germline, CDR1 KGHSH and CDR2 LQKENI. Assay execution proceeded at the deep level. Method: immunoSEQ multiplex PCR; TCRdb's copy keeps in-frame clones and lacks some. This sample carries roughly 2.5 million clones, 90% to 95% of them seen once, and the ten largest clones take over 0.12%. Sequencing was performed on naive CD4+ T cells sorted from blood. Subset: CD45RA+ positively selected. The source is a man between 18 and 35 years old in good health. The V and J genes are TRBV18 and TRBJ2-1; D remains ambiguous. In DNA form, the CDR3 reads TGTGCCAGCTCACCATATACGTTATTTGAGCAGTTCTTC. This encodes CASSPYTLFEQFF.